These 10 T cell receptor beta chains originate from one sample sequenced in a study of OX40 agonist ivuxolimab in advanced cancers. The table came from immunoSEQ multiplex PCR; TCRdb's copy has only in-frame clones and leaves some out. The data contain about 74,000 clones, 80% to 85% of them singletons. The sequenced sample was CD4+ or CD8+ T cells sorted from blood, obtained in a trial of the OX40 agonist ivuxolimab. These receptors were obtained from an adult with an advanced solid tumor such as melanoma, head and neck, liver or kidney cancer.

This rearrangement joins TRBV30 to TRBJ1-6, with TRBD1 identical over 11 bases. The CDR3 is 13 residues long. V dropped 7 bases and J dropped 10; count of bases not matched to a gene: 6. In germline, CDR1 is GTSNPN, CDR2 SVGIG (reference sequence). CDR3 coding DNA: TGTGCCTCAGGACAGGGGGCGCGATCACCCCTCCACTTT. Translated, it gives CASGQGARSPLHF.

This sequence joins TRBV27 and TRBJ2-7, with 12 nucleotides matching TRBD2. This CDR3 comprises 20 residues. Germline CDR1 and CDR2: MNHEY and SMNVEV (reference sequence). V was pared by 2 bases and J by 2 bases, with 16 bases of the junction left unmatched. The CDR3 region is CASSLKGVELAGGPPYEQYF. CDR3 sequence (DNA): TGTGCCAGCAGTTTAAAGGGGGTAGAACTAGCGGGAGGACCTCCCTACGAGCAGTACTTC.

The chain couples TRBV6-1 to TRBJ1-1; 11 bases match TRBD1. Germline V gives CDR1 MNHNS, CDR2 SASEGT. This CDR3 is 15 amino acids long. J lost 3 bases, V lost 6 bases, and 6 bases had no gene match. CDR3 protein: CASSPDRGRDTEAFF. The CDR3 nucleotides are TGTGCCAGCAGCCCGGACAGGGGGCGCGACACTGAAGCTTTCTTT.

This clone appeared a single time. This chain connects TRBV4-2 to TRBJ2-1, with D possibly being TRBD2 (5 bases). Germline V gene lookup returns CDR1 LGHNA and CDR2 YNFKEQ. V was pared by 4 bases and J by 5 bases, with 9 bases between. The CDR3 contains 13 residues. The CDR3 region has the DNA TGTGCCAGCAGCCGCCTCGGGGACAATGAGCAGTTCTTC. Protein: CASSRLGDNEQFF.

The chain has TRBV29-1 and TRBJ2-7; D is perhaps TRBD2 (6 bases). Trimming removed 2 bases from V and 5 bases from J, with 25 bases in between. CDR1 SQVTM and CDR2 ANQGSEA come from the germline V gene. There are 17 residues in the CDR3. CDR3 in amino acids: CSVERGGNWFEGNEQYF. DNA for the CDR3: TGCAGCGTTGAAAGAGGAGGGAACTGGTTCGAGGGGAACGAGCAGTACTTC.

The chain has TRBV2 and TRBJ2-2; 12 bases agree with TRBD2. With 5 bases clipped from V and 5 bases from J, the junction kept 9 bases outside the gene matches. CDR3 length: 17 amino acids. Germline CDR1 is SNHLY and CDR2 is FYNNEI. CDR3 in DNA: TGTGCCAGCAGTATAGGACTAGCGGGATCATGGACCGGGGAGCTGTTTTTT. It codes for CASSIGLAGSWTGELFF.

The J gene is TRBJ1-1, the V gene TRBV5-4, with 10 bases lining up with TRBD1. The V gene end was trimmed by 3 bases and the J gene end by 1 base; junction bases not matched to a gene: 12. The CDR3 runs to 18 residues. The V gene's germline CDR1 is SGHNT and CDR2 YYREEE (reference sequence). CDR3 in amino acids: CASSSGWDRGFPNTEAFF. CDR3 DNA sequence: TGTGCCAGCAGCTCAGGGTGGGACAGGGGCTTCCCGAACACTGAAGCTTTCTTT.

V gene TRBV7-3 combines with J gene TRBJ2-1, with 7 nucleotides matching TRBD2. V lost 5 bases, J lost 9 bases, and 16 bases stayed unmatched. Looked up from germline, CDR1 is SGHTA and CDR2 is FQGTGA. The CDR3 has 16 amino acids. CDR3 DNA sequence: TGTGCCAGCAGCCCCCAGGGTGCGGGAGTTGCCACTGAGCAGTTCTTC. This sequence encodes CASSPQGAGVATEQFF.

The genes are TRBV18 and TRBJ1-2; D might be TRBD1 (5 bases). V was pared by 6 bases and J by 4 bases, with 24 bases between. Germline CDR1 and CDR2: KGHSH and LQKENI. This CDR3 contains 17 residues. The CDR3 region is CASSPRGLDGHLYGYTF. In DNA, the CDR3 is TGTGCCAGCTCCCCTAGAGGACTCGACGGACACCTCTATGGCTACACCTTC.

This chain uses TRBV4-2 with TRBJ2-3, with 12 bases fitting TRBD1. The germline CDR1 and CDR2 sequences are LGHNA and YNFKEQ. The CDR3 is made up of 19 amino acids. The junction had 13 bases not matched to a gene; V was cut back by 0 bases and J by 6 bases. CDR3 nucleotide sequence: TGTGCCAGCAGCCAAGATCCGTCCGGGACAGGGGGCGCCCCGGATACGCAGTATTTT. It yields the protein CASSQDPSGTGGAPDTQYF.